This T cell receptor (beta chain) was observed in a study of T cell repertoires in cytomegalovirus infection. Across the whole study: Both CMV infection and a matching HLA type were indicated by public TCR beta signatures.

A remark on this clonotype: Its antigen is unknown.

Each CDR3 protein is one row after TCRdb ran MiXCR on the reads. The sample lists about 570,000 distinct CDR3 sequences, under 45% occurring once. Study-wide points: Identification of carriers of CMV plus the relevant HLA was performed using cumulative public TCR beta family frequency.

The CDR3 has 16 amino acids. CDR1 is SGHKS, CDR2 YYEKEE, per germline (reference sequence). The trim removed 4 bases at V and 7 bases at J, leaving 13 bases unmatched. The chain recombines TRBV5-5 with TRBJ2-1; 8 bases align to TRBD2. The receptor's source is a human donor in good health (CMV status not recorded). Some clones in this sample may be carry-over from other donors' samples. This specimen was cultured PBMCs, taken from culture after CMV antigen stimulation. CDR3 loop: CASSDEGRGGWNEQFF. DNA of the CDR3: TGTGCCAGCAGCGACGAGGGACGGGGGGGCTGGAATGAGCAGTTCTTC. The full variable domain, in which reference TRBV5-5 and TRBJ2-1 provide the parts outside the CDR3, is DAGVTQSPTHLIKTRGQQVTLRCSPISGHKSVSWYQQVLGQGPQFIFQYYEKEERGRGNFPDRFSARQFPNYSSELNVNALLLGDSALYLCASSDEGRGGWNEQFFGPGTRLTVL.